The rows below give T cell receptor beta chains drawn from one sample of a study of T cell clones after liver transplantation. This table comes from immunoSEQ multiplex PCR, and its TCRdb copy is limited to in-frame clones, with some not included. The sample holds around 100,000 clones, roughly 80% seen once. Sequenced material: CD4+ T cells from blood, taken around 4 years after liver transplant. The receptors originated from a human patient who received a liver transplant. These T cells may partly come from the graft donor. CDR3s include the opening cysteine and the closing phenylalanine or tryptophan. Each record gives: V gene, D gene, clone size, J gene, CDR3 DNA, CDR3 protein. A D gene is named only where the DNA matches it firmly. Size is stated for part of the rows, as once, few or many counts, or as a class when the clone is expanded.

>TRBV18|TRBD1|NA|TRBJ1-4
TGTGCCAGCTTCAAGCAGGGGGCCGATGAAAAACTGTTTTTT
CASFKQGADEKLFF
>TRBV7-6|TRBD2|NA|TRBJ2-5
TGTGCCAGCAGCTTAAGAGACGGGAGGGGGACCCAGTACTTC
CASSLRDGRGTQYF
>TRBV7-3|NA|NA|TRBJ2-5
TGTGCCAGCAGCTTAAGGGCTAGCGTTTCAGAGACCCAGTACTTC
CASSLRASVSETQYF
>TRBV2|TRBD1|NA|TRBJ1-2
TGTGCCAGCAGGTCCGGTGAAGGACAGGGAGCTGGCTACACCTTC
CASRSGEGQGAGYTF
>TRBV5-1|TRBD2|NA|TRBJ2-1
TGCGCCAGCAGCTTGGCGGTGTTCACTAGCGGGGCGAACAATGAGCAGTTCTTC
CASSLAVFTSGANNEQFF
>TRBV7-9|NA|once|TRBJ1-4
TGTGCCAGCAGCGAGGGACACAAACAGGAAAAACTGTTTTTT
CASSEGHKQEKLFF
>TRBV10-3|NA|NA|TRBJ2-1
TGTGCCATCAGTGACGACCAGGGCCATGAGCAGTTCTTC
CAISDDQGHEQFF
>TRBV19|NA|once|TRBJ1-3
TGTGCCAGTAATACCGGGGAGAAGACTGGAAACACCATATATTTT
CASNTGEKTGNTIYF
>TRBV27|TRBD2|NA|TRBJ2-7
TGTGCCAGCAGGCGTACACCGCTAGCGGTCTCCTCTTCCTACGAGCAGTACTTC
CASRRTPLAVSSSYEQYF
>TRBV28|NA|NA|TRBJ1-2
TGTGCCAGCAGTCTGCTAAGCTATGGCTACACCTTC
CASSLLSYGYTF
>TRBV18|NA|NA|TRBJ1-5
TGTGCCAGCTCACCTGAGTTTGGCAATCAGCCCCAGCATTTT
CASSPEFGNQPQHF
>TRBV11-2|NA|NA|TRBJ1-3
TGTGCCAGCAGTCAACAGGGAAACACCATATATTTT
CASSQQGNTIYF
>TRBV7-2|TRBD2|NA|TRBJ2-2
TGTGCCAGCAGCCCCATGGGGGGGGGTAGCGGGGAGCTGTTTTTT
CASSPMGGGSGELFF
>TRBV7-2|TRBD1|NA|TRBJ1-3
TGTGCCAGCAGCCCTTCGGGACAGGGGATCCTCTCTGGAAACACCATATATTTT
CASSPSGQGILSGNTIYF
>TRBV7-3|NA|once|TRBJ2-2
TGTGCCAGCAGCGGCAAGAACACCGGGGAGCTGTTTTTT
CASSGKNTGELFF
>TRBV4-1|TRBD1|NA|TRBJ1-2
TGCGCCAGCAGCCGAAACAACAGGGGGCGCGGCGACTATGGCTACACCTTC
CASSRNNRGRGDYGYTF
>TRBV7-3|TRBD1|NA|TRBJ2-2
TGTGCCAGCAGCTCGTGGACAGGGGACACCGGGGAGCTGTTTTTT
CASSSWTGDTGELFF
>TRBV5-1|NA|few|TRBJ2-1
TGCGCCAGCAGCTGGGGACCCCAGAGCAATGAGCAGTTCTTC
CASSWGPQSNEQFF
>TRBV27|TRBD2|NA|TRBJ2-1
TGTGCCAGCAGTTCGGGACTAGCGGGAGGGCCTATTAGGTTCTTC
CASSSGLAGGPIRFF
>TRBV23-1|TRBD1|NA|TRBJ1-2
TGCGCCAGCAGTCAAAGCCGGGACAGGGGGACTGGAAACTATGGCTACACCTTC
CASSQSRDRGTGNYGYTF
>TRBV11-2|NA|NA|TRBJ1-5
TGTGCCAGCAGCTTAGGACGGGGGCAGCCCCAGCATTTT
CASSLGRGQPQHF
>TRBV15|TRBD2|NA|TRBJ2-1
TGTGCCACCACCCCAATCGGACTAGTACATGAGCAGTTCTTC
CATTPIGLVHEQFF
>TRBV19|NA|once|TRBJ1-1
TGTGCCAGTACCTGGGGGGTCAAATACTTCACTGAAGCTTTCTTT
CASTWGVKYFTEAFF
>TRBV15|TRBD1|NA|TRBJ2-2
TGTGCCACCAGCAGAGAAGGGGGCAGGTCGAACACCGGGGAGCTGTTTTTT
CATSREGGRSNTGELFF
>TRBV5-1|NA|NA|TRBJ1-6
TGCGCCAGCAGCCGTTCCGGGACGGAGAATTCACCCCTCCACTTT
CASSRSGTENSPLHF
>TRBV27|NA|few|TRBJ1-5
TGTGCCAGCAGTTTAAGGGAAAGCAATCAGCCCCAGCATTTT
CASSLRESNQPQHF
>TRBV4-2|NA|NA|TRBJ2-7
TGTGCCAGCAGCCCTGAGCGAGAGCGATGGGCCTACGAGCAGTACTTC
CASSPERERWAYEQYF
>TRBV2|TRBD1|NA|TRBJ1-1
TGTGCCAGCCGGGACAGCGAGAACACTGAAGCTTTCTTT
CASRDSENTEAFF
>TRBV7-3|NA|NA|TRBJ2-3
TGTGCCAGCAGCTTATTGCTAGGGGCAGATACGCAGTATTTT
CASSLLLGADTQYF
>TRBV13|NA|NA|TRBJ2-7
TGTGCCAGCAGCCCCGTGTCGGGAATCTACGAGCAGTACTTC
CASSPVSGIYEQYF
>TRBV25-1|NA|NA|TRBJ2-2
TGTGCCAGCAGTGAATCTCCCCCCGGGGCCGGGGAACTGTTTTTT
CASSESPPGAGELFF
>TRBV7-8|NA|NA|TRBJ2-4
TGTGCCAGCAGCCCCGATCAGTTAAACATTCAGTACTTC
CASSPDQLNIQYF
>TRBV5-4|NA|NA|TRBJ2-6
TGTGCCAGCAGCTTGAGTTCCCGGGCCAACGTCCTGACTTTC
CASSLSSRANVLTF